What follows are 26 T cell receptor beta chains derived from one specimen sequenced in a study of T cell responses to AZD1222 COVID-19 vaccine. Clones were sequenced by immunoSEQ multiplex PCR, and TCRdb holds only the in-frame ones, with some missing. The sample carries 80,000 to 100,000 clones, nearly 90% recorded once. Here the sequenced sample was peripheral blood, taken on day 0 of AZD1222 vaccination. The receptors originated from an adult in good health.

The genes are TRBV6-5 and TRBJ1-2; TRBD1 might be the D (5 bases). There are 14 residues in the CDR3. Germline V gene data show CDR1 as MNHEY and CDR2 as SVGAGI. V lost 5 bases and J lost 3, with 13 bases in between. The chain's CDR3 is CASSPLGEDYGYTF. In DNA, the CDR3 is TGTGCCAGCAGTCCCCTGGGGGAGGACTATGGCTACACCTTC.

The V and J genes are TRBV9 and TRBJ2-2, with 8 bases lining up with TRBD1. The V gene end was trimmed by 5 bases and the J gene end by 4 bases; junction bases not matched to a gene: 7. This CDR3 region has 15 residues. CDR1 and CDR2 (germline): SGDLS, YYNGEE. CDR3: CASRETQGATGELFF. CDR3 bases: TGTGCCAGCAGGGAGACTCAGGGGGCCACCGGGGAGCTGTTTTTT. The full variable domain, with the rest looked up from reference TRBV9 and TRBJ2-2, is DSGVTQTPKHLITATGQRVTLRCSPRSGDLSVYWYQQSLDQGLQFLIQYYNGEERAKGNILERFSAQQFPDLHSELNLSSLELGDSALYFCASRETQGATGELFFGEGSRLTVL.

The chain recombines TRBV29-1 with TRBJ2-5; TRBD1 is a possible D gene (6 bases). This CDR3 comprises 16 residues. Germline V gives CDR1 SQVTM, CDR2 ANQGSEA. The V end was cut by 4 bases, the J end by 5 bases, with 23 bases between. CDR3 region: CSVGGHGTHLGETQYF. CDR3 DNA sequence: TGCAGCGTTGGGGGACACGGGACCCACTTAGGGGAGACCCAGTACTTC.

This clone was counted a few times. J is TRBJ1-3 and V is TRBV2; 7 bases are a match to TRBD1. With V trimmed by 2 bases and J by 0 bases, 7 bases remained unmatched. This CDR3 is 17 amino acids long. Germline CDR1 reads SNHLY; CDR2 reads FYNNEI. The CDR3: CASSERGPVYSGNTIYF. Written as DNA, the CDR3 is TGTGCCAGCAGTGAAAGGGGGCCAGTGTACTCTGGAAACACCATATATTTT. The full variable domain, completed using reference TRBV2 and TRBJ1-3, is EPEVTQTPSHQVTQMGQEVILRCVPISNHLYFYWYRQILGQKVEFLVSFYNNEISEKSEIFDDQFSVERPDGSNFTLKIRSTKLEDSAMYFCASSERGPVYSGNTIYFGEGSWLTVV.

The gene calls are TRBV6-6 and TRBJ1-4, with D uncertain. The CDR3 spans 8 residues. CDR1 and CDR2 (germline): MNHNY, SVGAGI (reference sequence). Trimming shortened V by 5 bases and J by 17 bases, and 6 bases separated the two germline ends. CDR3 coding DNA: TGTGCCAGCAGTCCCTTTTTTTTT. Translation: CASSPFFF.

CDR3 DNA: TGTGCCAGTAGTCACAGGGGTGGCACAGATACGCAGTATTTT. It yields the protein CASSHRGGTDTQYF. The V and J genes are TRBV19 and TRBJ2-3, with 7 bases aligning to TRBD1. J gave up 1 base and V 5 bases, and 3 bases lay outside the gene matches. Germline CDR1 reads LNHDA; CDR2 reads SQIVND (reference sequence). This CDR3 is 14 amino acids long.

This chain joins TRBV5-6 and TRBJ2-7; 9 nucleotides agree with TRBD1. This CDR3 region has 16 residues. Germline loops: CDR1 SGHDT, CDR2 YYEEEE. Losses at the gene ends were 2 bases for V and 5 bases for J; bases not matched to a gene: 11. CDR3 sequence reads: CASSLYWGQGADEQYF. The CDR3 DNA is TGTGCCAGCAGCTTATACTGGGGACAGGGTGCCGACGAGCAGTACTTC.

The chain has TRBV27 and TRBJ2-7, with D uncertain. The V end lost 2 bases, the J end lost 4 bases, and 12 bases lay between the germline ends. The CDR3 has 14 residues. Germline V gene lookup returns CDR1 MNHEY and CDR2 SMNVEV (reference sequence). The CDR3 DNA reads TGTGCCAGCAGTTTAGGCCAGACGAGATACGAGCAGTACTTC. Translation: CASSLGQTRYEQYF.

This clone occurred a few times. The rearrangement links TRBV10-3 to TRBJ2-1; TRBD2 matches at 13 bases. Germline values: CDR1 ENHRY, CDR2 SYGVKD. V lost 6 bases, J lost 7 bases, and 6 bases stayed unmatched. The CDR3 is made up of 15 amino acids. CDR3 sequence reads: CAIRELAGGRNEQFF. In nucleotides, the CDR3 is TGTGCCATCAGGGAACTAGCGGGAGGGAGGAATGAGCAGTTCTTC.

This clone was recorded only once. V gene TRBV9 combines with J gene TRBJ1-4; D is ambiguous. The CDR3 length is 15 residues. The germline V and J ends were trimmed by 2 bases and 7 bases, with 15 bases remaining between them. In germline, CDR1 is SGDLS, CDR2 YYNGEE. CDR3 sequence: CASSVGWKASEKLFF. DNA of the CDR3: TGTGCCAGCAGCGTGGGGTGGAAGGCAAGTGAAAAACTGTTTTTT.

The rearrangement uses TRBV28 and TRBJ1-2; 8 positions agree with TRBD1. This CDR3 spans 15 amino acids. The V and J ends lost 5 bases and 5 bases, in that order; junction bases with no gene match: 10. Germline values: CDR1 MDHEN, CDR2 SYDVKM. This chain's CDR3 is CASSAPGQERYGYTF. The CDR3, as DNA: TGTGCCAGCAGTGCCCCGGGACAGGAGAGATATGGCTACACCTTC.

The V call is TRBV28, the J call TRBJ2-2, with D uncertain. The CDR3 totals 13 residues. The germline gives CDR1 MDHEN, CDR2 SYDVKM. V lost 2 bases and J 5 bases, leaving 6 bases between the germline ends. CDR3 in DNA: TGTGCCAGCAGTTTAGGGTTAACCGGGGAGCTGTTTTTT. Residues: CASSLGLTGELFF.

This clone was recorded once. The chain recombines TRBV28 with TRBJ1-1; D remains ambiguous. V lost 7 bases and J lost 7, with 10 bases in between. The CDR3 length is 11 residues. The germline CDR1 and CDR2 sequences are MDHEN and SYDVKM. CDR3 DNA: TGTGCCAGCACCGCAGCGGTTGAAGCTTTCTTT. Its protein product is CASTAAVEAFF.

The chain has TRBV3-1 (or the pseudogene TRBV3-2) and TRBJ2-2, with D unresolved. The CDR3 is made up of 13 amino acids. Germline V gene data show CDR1 as LGHDT and CDR2 as YNNKEL (reference sequence). Trimming shortened V by 4 bases and J by 4 bases, and 7 bases separated the two germline ends. The DNA for the CDR3 is TGTGCCAGCAGCCCGCTCGGCACCGGGGAGCTGTTTTTT. As protein: CASSPLGTGELFF.

The rearrangement joins TRBV5-8 to TRBJ2-1, with D hard to call. CDR1 is SGHTS and CDR2 is YDEGEE in the germline V gene. This CDR3 region has 11 residues. Trimming removed 4 bases from V and 7 bases from J, with 6 bases in between. The CDR3 nucleotides are TGTGCCAGCAGCCAACGGAATGAGCAGTTCTTC. Protein sequence: CASSQRNEQFF.

The chain links TRBV29-1 to TRBJ2-1, with 14 bases aligning to TRBD2. The CDR3 covers 16 residues. Germline assignment: CDR1 SQVTM and CDR2 ANQGSEA. The J segment lost 10 bases and the V segment lost 0 bases, leaving 8 bases of the junction unmatched. The CDR3 loop is CSVEDPGLAGVSEQFF. The CDR3, as DNA: TGCAGCGTTGAAGATCCGGGACTAGCGGGAGTCTCCGAGCAGTTCTTC.

The CDR3 sequence: CASAPEEDYGYTF. The CDR3 DNA is TGTGCCAGCGCTCCGGAGGAGGACTATGGCTACACCTTC. This rearrangement joins TRBV28 to TRBJ1-2; D ambiguous. The V and J ends lost 8 bases and 3 bases respectively, with 13 bases between them. Germline CDR1 MDHEN, CDR2 SYDVKM. CDR3 length equals 13 residues.

The chain has TRBV25-1 and TRBJ1-4; 8 positions match TRBD1. V lost 0 bases and J lost 5; bases outside the gene matches: 8. The V gene's germline CDR1 is MGHDK and CDR2 SYGVNS. The CDR3 contains 17 residues. The CDR3 DNA is TGTGCCAGCAGTGAATATAATTCCGGACAGGGAAATGAAAAACTGTTTTTT. Translation: CASSEYNSGQGNEKLFF.

The chain uses TRBV27 and TRBJ1-4; no definite D call. The length of the CDR3 is 16 residues. V lost 5 bases to trimming and J lost 0 bases, with 13 bases between them. CDR1 MNHEY and CDR2 SMNVEV come from the germline V gene (reference sequence). CDR3 in amino acids: CASSPRGRPTNEKLFF. For the CDR3, the DNA is TGTGCCAGCAGTCCCCGTGGGAGACCAACTAATGAAAAACTGTTTTTT.

The V gene is TRBV9, the J gene TRBJ2-5, with TRBD1 identical over 10 bases. The CDR3 runs 15 residues. V trimming: 3 bases; J trimming: 5 bases; junction bases outside the gene matches: 7. Germline V CDR1 and CDR2: SGDLS, YYNGEE. The CDR3 DNA follows: TGTGCCAGCAGCGCCCGACAGGGGGCGCAGGAGACCCAGTACTTC. Encoded protein: CASSARQGAQETQYF.

J is TRBJ1-2 and V is TRBV6-6; 7 nucleotides agree with TRBD1. J gave up 1 base and V 6 bases, and 5 bases lay outside the gene matches. This CDR3 contains 14 residues. The germline gives CDR1 MNHNY, CDR2 SVGAGI (reference sequence). CDR3 sequence: CASRPTGDNYGYTF. Here the CDR3 DNA reads TGTGCCAGCAGACCAACAGGGGATAACTATGGCTACACCTTC.

CDR3: CASTKDRGTGELFF. The DNA for the CDR3 is TGTGCCAGCACTAAGGACAGGGGAACCGGGGAGCTGTTTTTT. The chain couples TRBV2 to TRBJ2-2; 9 bases match TRBD1. The trim removed 7 bases at V and 5 bases at J, leaving 5 bases unmatched. The CDR3 length is 14 residues. Looked up from germline, CDR1 is SNHLY and CDR2 is FYNNEI.

The chain couples TRBV25-1 to TRBJ1-1; possibly TRBD1 for D (5 bases). The CDR3 runs to 13 residues. Germline lookup yields CDR1 MGHDK and CDR2 SYGVNS. V lost 10 bases to trimming and J lost 4 bases, with 16 bases between them. CDR3 residues: CATRLGGTTEAFF. CDR3 DNA sequence: TGTGCCACCCGCTTGGGGGGGACCACTGAAGCTTTCTTT.

This chain links TRBV11-1 with TRBJ2-1; 7 bases fit TRBD2. The CDR3 extends over 16 amino acids. From germline, CDR1 is SGHAT and CDR2 FQDESV (reference sequence). Trimming removed 1 base from V and 4 bases from J; junction bases left unmatched: 7. CDR3 nucleotide sequence: TGTGCCAGCAGCTTAGTGGCGGGGGAACTTTACAATGAGCAGTTCTTC. Its protein product is CASSLVAGELYNEQFF.

The chain recombines TRBV19 with TRBJ2-7, with 7 bases fitting TRBD1. There are 14 residues in the CDR3. Germline-derived CDR1 and CDR2 are LNHDA and SQIVND (reference sequence). Trimming at V came to 5 bases and at J to 2 bases, leaving 6 bases not matched to a gene. The CDR3 region is CASSPRQGAYEQYF. The CDR3 bases are TGTGCCAGTAGTCCCCGGCAGGGGGCCTACGAGCAGTACTTC.

The table lists this clone with a few counts. This rearrangement joins TRBV19 to TRBJ1-1; the match to TRBD1 covers 7 bases. The V gene end was trimmed by 8 bases and the J gene end by 1 base; junction bases not matched to a gene: 10. CDR1 and CDR2 (germline): LNHDA, SQIVND (reference sequence). This CDR3 is built from 15 residues. CDR3 coding DNA: TGTGCCAGTGATAACAGGGGACATTCGAACACTGAAGCTTTCTTT. Translation: CASDNRGHSNTEAFF.